Below are 16 T cell receptor beta chains sequenced from a single sample in a study of regulatory T cells in long-lasting Graves disease. The time point: newly diagnosed GD, antithyroid drugs for less than 3 months. The TCR library was prepared using RNA isolated from PBMCs. iRepertoire HTBI primers and Arm-PCR of CDR3 regions built TCR beta libraries. TCRdb reprocessed the multiplex PCR reads with MiXCR, giving one entry per CDR3 protein. This table has 400,000 to 450,000 distinct CDR3 sequences, more than 13% appearing once. The same sample was also studied in work on T cells in Graves' hyperthyroidism and ophthalmopathy.

The input for sequencing was peripheral blood mononuclear cells (PBMCs), taken at new diagnosis, from a patient treated with antithyroid drugs. These receptors came from a young woman with Graves disease.

The sample holds many counts of this clonotype. The V and J genes are TRBV30 and TRBJ2-3; 9 nucleotides match TRBD2. J lost 6 bases, V lost 3 bases, and 7 bases had no gene match. The CDR3 loop spans 14 amino acids. Germline V gene data show CDR1 as GTSNPN and CDR2 as SVGIG (reference sequence). The CDR3 protein is CAWRQAGGLDTQYF. In DNA, the CDR3 is TGTGCCTGGAGGCAGGCGGGAGGGTTGGATACGCAGTATTTT. Variable domain in full (rest from reference TRBV30 and TRBJ2-3): SQTIHQWPATLVQPVGSPLSLECTVEGTSNPNLYWYRQAAGRGLQLLFYSVGIGQISSEVPQNLSASRPQDRQFILSSKKLLLSDSGFYLCAWRQAGGLDTQYFGPGTRLTVL.

This clonotype came up many times. The genes are TRBV11-2 and TRBJ2-7; unclear D gene. Trimming left V 0 bases short and J 3 bases short, with 12 bases between. CDR1 is SGHAT and CDR2 is FQNNGV in the germline V gene. The length of the CDR3 is 15 residues. CDR3 sequence reads: CASSLEGGGGYEQYF. Written as DNA, the CDR3 is TGTGCCAGCAGCTTAGAAGGCGGCGGCGGCTACGAGCAGTACTTC.

Remarks on this clonotype: This is likely an artifact of a read error, given a far larger clone one base away. The chain recombines TRBV6-1 with TRBJ2-7; D assignment may be TRBD1 or TRBD2 (5 bases each). The CDR3 has 13 residues. Deletions cut 2 bases from V and 6 bases from J, with 11 bases between. The germline gives CDR1 MNHNS, CDR2 SASEGT. CDR3 DNA: TGTGCCAGCAGTGAACAGGGACGGTGCGAGCAGTACTTC. Amino acids: CASSEQGRCEQYF.

This clonotype was observed a handful of times. This chain joins TRBV5-1 and TRBJ2-2; 7 bases agree with TRBD1. Germline V gene lookup returns CDR1 SGHRS and CDR2 YFSETQ. The CDR3 is 16 amino acids. Germline trimming cut 4 bases from V and 0 bases from J; bases unmatched to any gene: 6. CDR3 region: CASSLLTGSNTGELFF. CDR3 nucleotides: TGCGCCAGCAGCCTCTTGACAGGGTCGAACACCGGGGAGCTGTTTTTT.

As to this clonotype: A much bigger clone sits one base away, suggesting this may be a read error. The chain uses TRBV20-1 and TRBJ2-4; TRBD2 matches 7 bases. Looked up from germline, CDR1 is DFQATT and CDR2 is SNEGSKA (reference sequence). The CDR3 covers 13 residues. CDR3 in amino acids: CSSGTNSYNEQYF. Here the CDR3 DNA reads TGCAGCTCCGGGACTAACTCCTACAATGAGCAGTACTTC.

This clonotype came up many times. The chain joins TRBV6-2 or TRBV6-3 to TRBJ2-7; 11 bases match TRBD2. The CDR3 has 15 amino acids. The V gene end was trimmed by 8 bases and the J gene end by 0 bases; junction bases not matched to a gene: 6. The germline gives CDR1 MNHEY, CDR2 SVGEGT. The CDR3 protein is CASQGLAGSSYEQYF. In nucleotides, the CDR3 is TGTGCCAGCCAAGGACTAGCGGGCAGCTCCTACGAGCAGTACTTC.

This clonotype was recorded only once. The rearrangement joins TRBV15 to TRBJ2-3, with 12 bases identical to TRBD2. V dropped 0 bases and J dropped 2; count of bases not matched to a gene: 6. The CDR3 sequence is 18 residues long. Germline-derived CDR1 and CDR2 are LNHNV and YYDKDF (reference sequence). CDR3 region: CATSRDTLAGGHTDTQYF. In nucleotides, the CDR3 is TGTGCCACCAGCAGAGATACCCTAGCGGGAGGGCACACAGATACGCAGTATTTT.

This clonotype appeared a few times. The rearrangement uses TRBV29-1 and TRBJ1-6; no clear D. CDR3 size: 13 residues. V lost 6 bases and J lost 6, with 12 bases in between. The germline V gene has CDR1 SQVTM and CDR2 ANQGSEA. The CDR3 loop is CSVLTNANSPLHF. Written as DNA, the CDR3 is TGCAGCGTCTTAACAAACGCTAATTCACCCCTCCACTTT.

To note about this clonotype: This may stem from a read error, because a much larger clone lies one nucleotide away. The V and J genes are TRBV5-1 and TRBJ2-7, with D possibly being TRBD1 or TRBD2 (5 bases each). The CDR3 covers 14 residues. Per the germline V gene, CDR1 is SGHRS and CDR2 is YFSETQ. The CDR3 DNA reads TGTGCCAGCAGCTTGGGGGTAGGGGTCTTCGAGCAGTACTTC. Protein product: CASSLGVGVFEQYF.

This clonotype was recorded many times. This chain connects TRBV12-3 or TRBV12-4 to TRBJ2-3; the match to TRBD2 covers 11 bases. This CDR3 has 18 residues. The V and J ends lost 4 bases and 4 bases, in that order; junction bases with no gene match: 13. In DNA, the CDR3 is TGTGCCAGCAGTTCCCGTTTAACTAGCGGGAGTATCGCAGATACGCAGTATTTT. Translation gives CASSSRLTSGSIADTQYF.

This clonotype appeared many times. The gene calls are TRBV18 and TRBJ1-2; D perhaps matches TRBD1 (6 bases). This CDR3 has 14 amino acids. Per the germline V gene, CDR1 is KGHSH and CDR2 is LQKENI. Deletions cut 4 bases from V and 0 bases from J, with 9 bases between. Here the CDR3 DNA reads TGTGCCAGCTCACTGGACAGAACTAACTATGGCTACACCTTC. Amino acid sequence: CASSLDRTNYGYTF.

This clonotype showed up many times. The chain employs TRBV24-1 and TRBJ1-1; maybe TRBD1 (6 bases). Per germline, CDR1 KGHDR and CDR2 SFDVKD. The CDR3 runs to 14 residues. V was cut by 7 bases and J by 1 base, with 12 bases left in between. DNA for the CDR3: TGTGCCACCAGAAAGGCAGGGGCGAACACTGAAGCTTTCTTT. This sequence encodes CATRKAGANTEAFF.

A few counts support this clonotype. The J gene is TRBJ2-3, the V gene TRBV11-2; the match to TRBD2 covers 14 bases. The length of the CDR3 is 16 residues. CDR1 is SGHAT, CDR2 FQNNGV, per germline. Trimming took 5 bases from V and 7 from J; bases not matched to a gene: 8. The CDR3 is CASSPGLAGGGNTQYF. The DNA for the CDR3 is TGTGCCAGCAGCCCCGGACTAGCGGGAGGAGGGAATACGCAGTATTTT.

This clonotype was picked up many times. The chain combines TRBV3-1 with TRBJ2-5; 12 bases fit TRBD2. This CDR3 is built from 19 residues. V lost 0 bases and J lost 1; bases outside the gene matches: 9. The V gene's germline CDR1 is LGHDT and CDR2 YNNKEL (reference sequence). CDR3 bases: TGTGCCAGCAGCCAAGATCGCCTAGCGGGAGGGACCCTCCAAGAGACCCAGTACTTC. Translating gives CASSQDRLAGGTLQETQYF.

This clonotype was found many times. The chain joins TRBV13 to TRBJ2-7, with 12 bases matching TRBD2. The length of the CDR3 is 16 residues. With 5 bases clipped from V and 2 bases from J, the junction kept 7 bases outside the gene matches. CDR1 is PRHDT, CDR2 FYEKMQ, per germline (reference sequence). Here the CDR3 DNA reads TGTGCCAGCAGCCCAAGGACTAGCGGGACCCCCTACGAGCAGTACTTC. It codes for CASSPRTSGTPYEQYF.

This clonotype was picked up many times. The V call is TRBV20-1, the J call TRBJ2-3, with D possibly being TRBD2 (5 bases). From germline, CDR1 is DFQATT and CDR2 SNEGSKA (reference sequence). V was trimmed by 5 bases and J by 1 base, leaving 13 bases between them. The CDR3 contains 14 residues. In DNA form, the CDR3 reads TGCAGTGCTGCCTCTAGCAGCCGCACAGATACGCAGTATTTT. It is translated as CSAASSSRTDTQYF.